This T cell receptor beta chain was sequenced during a study of blood T cell repertoires in COVID-19. Study context: The cDNA or gDNA used as material had been derived from T cells, B-cell-depleted T cells, or PBMCs.

The repertoire was sequenced with immunoSEQ multiplex PCR; TCRdb's copy has only in-frame clones and lacks some. The profile shows roughly 100,000 clones, 70% to 90% of them singletons. Sequencing used peripheral blood. This sequence originates from a woman aged 60-75 years with acute or convalescent COVID-19.

The CDR3 loop is CASSHAQQSNQPQHF. The CDR3 nucleotides read TGCGCCAGCAGCCACGCCCAACAGAGCAATCAGCCCCAGCATTTT. This chain joins TRBV4-1 and TRBJ1-5; D is unclear. The germline V and J ends were trimmed by 3 bases and 1 base, with 10 bases remaining between them. Per the germline V gene, CDR1 is MGHRA and CDR2 is YSYEKL. The CDR3 length is 15 residues.